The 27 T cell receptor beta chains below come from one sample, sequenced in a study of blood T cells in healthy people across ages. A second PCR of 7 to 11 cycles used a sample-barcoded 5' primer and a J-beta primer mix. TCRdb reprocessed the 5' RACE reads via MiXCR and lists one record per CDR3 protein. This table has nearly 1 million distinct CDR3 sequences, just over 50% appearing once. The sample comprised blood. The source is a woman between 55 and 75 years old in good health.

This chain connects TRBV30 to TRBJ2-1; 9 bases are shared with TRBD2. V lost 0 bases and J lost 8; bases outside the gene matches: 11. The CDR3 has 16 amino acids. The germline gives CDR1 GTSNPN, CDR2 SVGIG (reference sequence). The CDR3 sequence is CAWSVGILAGEDEQFF. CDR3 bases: TGTGCCTGGAGTGTAGGCATTTTAGCGGGAGAGGATGAGCAGTTCTTC.

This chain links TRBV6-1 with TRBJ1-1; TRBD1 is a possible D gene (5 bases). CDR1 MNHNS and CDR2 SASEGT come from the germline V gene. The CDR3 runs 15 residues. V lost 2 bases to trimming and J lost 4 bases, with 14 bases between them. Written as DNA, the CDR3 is TGTGCCAGCAGTGAACAGTTCCCAGGGCGCACTGAAGCTTTCTTT. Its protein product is CASSEQFPGRTEAFF.

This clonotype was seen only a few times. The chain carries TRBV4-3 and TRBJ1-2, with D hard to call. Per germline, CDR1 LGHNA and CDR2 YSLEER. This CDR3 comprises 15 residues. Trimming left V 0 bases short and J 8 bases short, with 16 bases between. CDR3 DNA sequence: TGCGCCAGCAGCCAAGATCATGAGCAACCGGGGGGCTACACCTTC. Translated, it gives CASSQDHEQPGGYTF.

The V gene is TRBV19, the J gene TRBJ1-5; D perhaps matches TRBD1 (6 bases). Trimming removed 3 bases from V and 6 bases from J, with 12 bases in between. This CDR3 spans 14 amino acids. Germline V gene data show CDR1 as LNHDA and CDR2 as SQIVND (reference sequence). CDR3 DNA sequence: TGTGCCAGTAGTATCCCAGGGGCAGTTCAGCCCCAGCATTTT. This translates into CASSIPGAVQPQHF.

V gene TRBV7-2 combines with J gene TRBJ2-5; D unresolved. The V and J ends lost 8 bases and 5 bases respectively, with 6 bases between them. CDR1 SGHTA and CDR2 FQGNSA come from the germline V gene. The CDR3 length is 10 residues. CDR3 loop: CASASETQYF. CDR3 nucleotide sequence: TGTGCCAGCGCTTCCGAGACCCAGTACTTC.

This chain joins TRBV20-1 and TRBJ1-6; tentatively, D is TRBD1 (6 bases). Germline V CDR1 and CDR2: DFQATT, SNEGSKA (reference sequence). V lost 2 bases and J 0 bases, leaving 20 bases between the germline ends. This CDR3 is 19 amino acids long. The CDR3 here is CSARPRGASASSYNSPLHF. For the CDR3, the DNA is TGCAGTGCTAGACCCCGGGGGGCCTCGGCCAGCTCCTATAATTCACCCCTCCACTTT.

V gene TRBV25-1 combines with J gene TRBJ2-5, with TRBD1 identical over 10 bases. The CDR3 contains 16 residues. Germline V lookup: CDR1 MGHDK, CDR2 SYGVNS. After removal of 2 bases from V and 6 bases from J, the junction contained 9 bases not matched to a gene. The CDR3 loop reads CASSEAGTGVGKTQYF. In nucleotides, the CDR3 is TGTGCCAGCAGTGAAGCGGGGACAGGGGTTGGAAAGACCCAGTACTTC. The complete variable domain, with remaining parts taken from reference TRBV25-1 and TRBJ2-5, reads EADIYQTPRYLVIGTGKKITLECSQTMGHDKMYWYQQDPGMELHLIHYSYGVNSTEKGDLSSESTVSRIRTEHFPLTLESARPSHTSQYLCASSEAGTGVGKTQYFGPGTRLLVL.

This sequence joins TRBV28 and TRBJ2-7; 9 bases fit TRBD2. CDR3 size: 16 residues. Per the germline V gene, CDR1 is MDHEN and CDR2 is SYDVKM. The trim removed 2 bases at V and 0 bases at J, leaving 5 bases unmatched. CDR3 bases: TGTGCCAGCAGTTTAGCGGGAGGGTGGGTCTCCTACGAGCAGTACTTC. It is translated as CASSLAGGWVSYEQYF.

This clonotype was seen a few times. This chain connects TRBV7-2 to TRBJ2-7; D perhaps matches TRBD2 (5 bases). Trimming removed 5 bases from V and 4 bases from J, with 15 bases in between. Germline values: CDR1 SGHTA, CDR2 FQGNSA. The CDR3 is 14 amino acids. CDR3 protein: CASSPWLEGYEQYF. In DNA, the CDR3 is TGTGCCAGCAGCCCGTGGCTAGAGGGTTACGAGCAGTACTTC.

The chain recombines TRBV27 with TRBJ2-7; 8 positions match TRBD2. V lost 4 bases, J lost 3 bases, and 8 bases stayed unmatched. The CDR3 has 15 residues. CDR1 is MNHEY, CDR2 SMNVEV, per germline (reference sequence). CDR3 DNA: TGTGCCAGCAGTTATGGCAGCGGGAGAATCTACGAGCAGTACTTC. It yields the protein CASSYGSGRIYEQYF.

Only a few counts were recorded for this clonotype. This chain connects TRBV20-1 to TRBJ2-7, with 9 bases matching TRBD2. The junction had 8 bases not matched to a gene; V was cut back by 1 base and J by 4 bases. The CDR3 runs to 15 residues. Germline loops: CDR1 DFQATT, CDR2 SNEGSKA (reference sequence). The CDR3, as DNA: TGCAGTGCTAGAGCGTTGGGTAGCGGGAGTTACGAGCAGTACTTC. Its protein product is CSARALGSGSYEQYF.

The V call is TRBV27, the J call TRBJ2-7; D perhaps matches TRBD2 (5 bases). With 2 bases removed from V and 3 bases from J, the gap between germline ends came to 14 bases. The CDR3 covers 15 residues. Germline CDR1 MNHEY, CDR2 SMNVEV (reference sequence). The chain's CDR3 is CASSLNDGVFYEQYF. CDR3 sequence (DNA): TGTGCCAGCAGTTTAAACGACGGGGTATTCTACGAGCAGTACTTC.

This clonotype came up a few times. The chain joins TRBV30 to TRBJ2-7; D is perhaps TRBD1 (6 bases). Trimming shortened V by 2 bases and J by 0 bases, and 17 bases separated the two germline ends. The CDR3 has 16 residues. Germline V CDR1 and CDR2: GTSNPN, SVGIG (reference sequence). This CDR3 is CAWSWGPLRYSYEQYF. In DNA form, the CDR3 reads TGTGCCTGGAGTTGGGGGCCGCTCCGTTACTCCTACGAGCAGTACTTC.

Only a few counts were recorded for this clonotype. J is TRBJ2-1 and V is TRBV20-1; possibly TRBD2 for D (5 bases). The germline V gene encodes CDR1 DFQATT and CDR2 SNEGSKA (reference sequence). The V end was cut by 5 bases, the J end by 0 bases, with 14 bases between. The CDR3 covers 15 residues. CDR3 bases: TGCAGTGCTTATAGAACTAGTAGCTCCTACAATGAGCAGTTCTTC. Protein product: CSAYRTSSSYNEQFF.

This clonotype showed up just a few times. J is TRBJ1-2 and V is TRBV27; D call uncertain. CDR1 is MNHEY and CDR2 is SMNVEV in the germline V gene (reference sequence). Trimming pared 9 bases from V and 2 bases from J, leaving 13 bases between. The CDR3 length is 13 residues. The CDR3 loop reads CASSTRANYGYTF. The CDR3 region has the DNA TGTGCCAGTAGTACCCGGGCCAACTATGGCTACACCTTC.

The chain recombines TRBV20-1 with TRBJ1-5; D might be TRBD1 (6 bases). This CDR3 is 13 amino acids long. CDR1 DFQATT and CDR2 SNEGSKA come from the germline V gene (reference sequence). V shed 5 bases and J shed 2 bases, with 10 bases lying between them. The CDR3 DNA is TGCAGTGCTCTCCGGACAGGCAATCAGCCCCAGCATTTT. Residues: CSALRTGNQPQHF.

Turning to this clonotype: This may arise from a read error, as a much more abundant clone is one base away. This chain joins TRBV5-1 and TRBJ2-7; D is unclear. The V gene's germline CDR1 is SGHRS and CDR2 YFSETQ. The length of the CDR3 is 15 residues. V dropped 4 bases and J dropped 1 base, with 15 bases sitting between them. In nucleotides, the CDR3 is TGCGCCAGCAGCCGGAACCCGGAACAATCCTACGAGCAGTACTTC. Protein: CASSRNPEQSYEQYF.

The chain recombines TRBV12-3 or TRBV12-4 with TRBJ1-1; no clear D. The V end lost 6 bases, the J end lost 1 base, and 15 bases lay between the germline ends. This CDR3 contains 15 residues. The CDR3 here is CASSFRRLENTEAFF. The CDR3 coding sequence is TGTGCCAGCAGCTTCCGAAGGTTGGAGAACACTGAAGCTTTCTTT.

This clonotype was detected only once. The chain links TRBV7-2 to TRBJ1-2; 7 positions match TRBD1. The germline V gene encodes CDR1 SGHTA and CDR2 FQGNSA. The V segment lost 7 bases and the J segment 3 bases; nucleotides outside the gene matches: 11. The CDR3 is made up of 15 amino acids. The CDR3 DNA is TGTGCCAGCACCCCAGGACCGGGACAGCACTATGGCTACACCTTC. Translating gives CASTPGPGQHYGYTF. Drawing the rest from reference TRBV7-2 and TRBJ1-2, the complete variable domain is GAGVSQSPSNKVTEKGKDVELRCDPISGHTALYWYRQSLGQGLEFLIYFQGNSAPDKSGLPSDRFSAERTGGSVSTLTIQRTQQEDSAVYLCASTPGPGQHYGYTFGSGTRLTVV.

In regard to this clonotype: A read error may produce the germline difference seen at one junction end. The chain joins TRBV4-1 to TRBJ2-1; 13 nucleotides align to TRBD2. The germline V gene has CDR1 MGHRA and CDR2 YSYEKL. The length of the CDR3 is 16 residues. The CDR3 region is CASGQDRTSGSNEQFF. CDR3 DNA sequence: TGCGCCAGCGGCCAAGACAGGACTAGCGGGAGCAATGAGCAGTTCTTC.

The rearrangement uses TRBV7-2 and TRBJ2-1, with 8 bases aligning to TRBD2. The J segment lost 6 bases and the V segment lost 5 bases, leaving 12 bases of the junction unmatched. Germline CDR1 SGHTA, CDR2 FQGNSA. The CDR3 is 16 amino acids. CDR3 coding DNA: TGTGCCAGCAGCCCACGAGGACAACGGGGGGGCAATGAGCAGTTCTTC. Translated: CASSPRGQRGGNEQFF.

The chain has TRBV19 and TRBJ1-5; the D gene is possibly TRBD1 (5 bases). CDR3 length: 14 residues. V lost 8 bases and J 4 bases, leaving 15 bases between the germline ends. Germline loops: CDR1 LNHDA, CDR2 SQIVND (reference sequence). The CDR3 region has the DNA TGTGCCAGTCATCCGGGGCCTGGGAATCAGCCCCAGCATTTT. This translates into CASHPGPGNQPQHF.

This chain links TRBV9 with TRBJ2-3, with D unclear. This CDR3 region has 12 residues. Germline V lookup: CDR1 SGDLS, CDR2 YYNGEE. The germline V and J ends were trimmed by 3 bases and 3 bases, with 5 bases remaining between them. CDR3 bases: TGTGCCAGCAGCGGCGTTACAGATACGCAGTATTTT. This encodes CASSGVTDTQYF.

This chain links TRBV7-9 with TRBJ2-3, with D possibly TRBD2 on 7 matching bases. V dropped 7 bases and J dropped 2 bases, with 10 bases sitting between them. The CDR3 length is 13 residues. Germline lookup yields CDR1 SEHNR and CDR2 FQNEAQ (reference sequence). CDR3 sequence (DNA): TGTGCCAGCATGGGGGGGCACACAGATACGCAGTATTTT. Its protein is CASMGGHTDTQYF.

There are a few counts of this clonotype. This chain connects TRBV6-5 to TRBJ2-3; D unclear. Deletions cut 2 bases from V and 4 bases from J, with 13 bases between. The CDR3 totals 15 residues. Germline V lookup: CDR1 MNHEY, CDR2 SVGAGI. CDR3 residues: CASSYDGVRADTQYF. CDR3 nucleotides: TGTGCCAGCAGTTACGACGGAGTTCGTGCAGATACGCAGTATTTT.

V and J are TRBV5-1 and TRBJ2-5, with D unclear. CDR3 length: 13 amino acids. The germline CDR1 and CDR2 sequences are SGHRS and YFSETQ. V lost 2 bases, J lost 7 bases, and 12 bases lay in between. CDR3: CASSFVPEGTQYF. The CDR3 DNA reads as TGCGCCAGCAGCTTTGTCCCGGAAGGGACCCAGTACTTC.

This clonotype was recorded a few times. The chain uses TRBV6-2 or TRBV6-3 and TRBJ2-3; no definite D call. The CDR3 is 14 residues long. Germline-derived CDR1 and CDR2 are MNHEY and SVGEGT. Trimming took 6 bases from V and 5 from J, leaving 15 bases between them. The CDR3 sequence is CASRMGGRLDTQYF. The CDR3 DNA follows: TGTGCCAGCAGGATGGGCGGAAGGTTAGATACGCAGTATTTT.